This T cell receptor beta chain was sequenced during a study of high-grade serous ovarian cancer treatment subgroups. Study as a whole: Samples averaged around 13,000 reads and 7,000 or so unique TCR beta rearrangements. Study-level findings and limits: Spatial context was lost because tumors were sequenced in bulk. Repertoire similarity ranged roughly 0.11 to 0.85 between tumors of one patient.

Per germline, CDR1 SGHDN and CDR2 FVKESK. The CDR3 covers 16 residues. The V and J ends lost 2 bases and 2 bases, in that order; junction bases with no gene match: 6. This clone was recorded once. Antigen unknown. Method: immunoSEQ multiplex PCR; TCRdb's copy keeps in-frame clones and lacks some. The sample holds roughly 4,000 clones; around four fifths are singletons and the top ten take 4.9%. The tumor samples were collected prior to definitive surgery or chemotherapy. The TCR comes from a human donor with high-grade serous ovarian cancer. The genes are TRBV14 and TRBJ1-3, with 7 positions matching TRBD1. The sequencing sample was made of tumor tissue. CDR3 region: CASSQTGEDAGNTIYF. DNA for the CDR3: TGTGCCAGCAGCCAAACAGGGGAGGATGCTGGAAACACCATATATTTT.